Shown below are 10 T cell receptor beta chains from a single sample sequenced in a study of T cell repertoires in cytomegalovirus infection. For these TCRs, the target antigens are not known. TCRdb independently ran MiXCR on the reads; one entry per CDR3 protein. Among roughly 920,000 distinct CDR3 sequences, approximately 31% were seen once, and the ten largest hold around 15%. The material sequenced was cultured CD8+ T cells from PBMCs, taken from culture after CMV antigen stimulation. The origin of the receptors is a human donor in good health (CMV status not recorded). Some clones in this sample may be carry-over from other donors' samples.

A note on this clonotype: This may stem from a read error, because a much larger clone lies one nucleotide away. V gene TRBV7-6 combines with J gene TRBJ2-7; TRBD1 might be the D (5 bases). V was pared by 5 bases and J by 3 bases, with 14 bases between. The CDR3 length is 14 residues. Looked up from germline, CDR1 is SGHVS and CDR2 is FNYEAQ. Here the CDR3 reads CASSQGRNYYEQYF. For the CDR3, the DNA is TGTGCCAGCAGCCAGGGCCGAAATTACTACGAGCAGTACTTC.

The CDR3 loop is CASSYRPGGGSSYNEQFF. The CDR3 coding sequence is TGTGCCAGCAGTTACAGGCCGGGAGGGGGAAGCTCCTACAATGAGCAGTTCTTC. The chain joins TRBV6-2 or TRBV6-3 to TRBJ2-1; 8 nucleotides align to TRBD2. From germline, CDR1 is MNHEY and CDR2 SVGEGT. V lost 2 bases and J lost 0; bases outside the gene matches: 9. The CDR3 sequence is 18 residues long.

The chain couples TRBV11-2 to TRBJ2-1; 10 bases align to TRBD2. V lost 3 bases and J lost 3; bases outside the gene matches: 11. Germline V CDR1 and CDR2: SGHAT, FQNNGV. CDR3 length: 18 residues. CDR3 DNA sequence: TGTGCCAGCAGCTTCCCCCCCGAAACTAGCGGGGTCTACAATGAGCAGTTCTTC. Protein product: CASSFPPETSGVYNEQFF.

This clonotype was found many times. The chain is built from TRBV12-3 or TRBV12-4 and TRBJ1-2; TRBD1 might be the D (6 bases). V lost 4 bases, J lost 3 bases, and 9 bases lay in between. This CDR3 region has 13 residues. The CDR3 DNA is TGTGCCAGCAGTTACAGGGTCGACTATGGCTACACCTTC. Protein product: CASSYRVDYGYTF.

The chain links TRBV14 to TRBJ2-2; 7 bases fit TRBD2. Looked up from germline, CDR1 is SGHDN and CDR2 is FVKESK. With 0 bases clipped from V and 7 bases from J, the junction kept 14 bases outside the gene matches. CDR3 length: 18 residues. The CDR3 region is CASSQDSRQGGYIGELFF. In DNA, the CDR3 is TGTGCCAGCAGCCAAGATTCTCGGCAGGGAGGGTACATCGGGGAGCTGTTTTTT.

Many counts were recorded for this clonotype. This chain uses TRBV7-3 with TRBJ2-2; the match to TRBD2 covers 10 bases. The V and J ends lost 4 bases and 3 bases, in that order; junction bases with no gene match: 11. The CDR3 loop spans 18 amino acids. Germline assignment: CDR1 SGHTA and CDR2 FQGTGA. In nucleotides, the CDR3 is TGTGCCAGCAGCTCCCGGTCTAGCGGGGGCCGCTACACCGGGGAGCTGTTTTTT. This codes for CASSSRSSGGRYTGELFF.

The chain recombines TRBV2 with TRBJ2-1; 9 nucleotides line up with TRBD1. With 10 bases clipped from V and 5 bases from J, the junction kept 9 bases outside the gene matches. Germline CDR1 and CDR2: SNHLY and FYNNEI. This CDR3 region has 14 residues. CDR3 coding DNA: TGTGCCACCCCACCGGGACAGGGAGACAATGAGCAGTTCTTC. Its protein is CATPPGQGDNEQFF.

In this sample, this clonotype turned up a few times. This chain joins TRBV28 and TRBJ2-5; TRBD2 matches at 7 bases. V trimming: 3 bases; J trimming: 5 bases; junction bases outside the gene matches: 12. The CDR3 runs 16 residues. CDR1 is MDHEN, CDR2 SYDVKM, per germline. CDR3 residues: CASSLVQGGLEETQYF. The CDR3 DNA reads TGTGCCAGCAGTTTGGTCCAGGGAGGGTTGGAGGAGACCCAGTACTTC. Using reference TRBV28 and TRBJ2-5 for the parts outside the CDR3, the full variable domain is DVKVTQSSRYLVKRTGEKVFLECVQDMDHENMFWYRQDPGLGLRLIYFSYDVKMKEKGDIPEGYSVSREKKERFSLILESASTNQTSMYLCASSLVQGGLEETQYFGPGTRLLVL.

A word on this clonotype: At one of its ends the junction is not consistent with the germline gene, which may arise from a read error. V and J are TRBV5-8 and TRBJ2-7; 8 bases match TRBD1. The CDR3 spans 15 residues. CDR1 is SGHTS and CDR2 is YDEGEE in the germline V gene. CDR3 sequence: CANSFEQGDSYEQYF. The CDR3 coding sequence is TGTGCCAACAGCTTTGAACAGGGGGACTCCTACGAGCAGTACTTC.

The chain couples TRBV5-8 to TRBJ1-1; D might be TRBD1 (6 bases). The germline gives CDR1 SGHTS, CDR2 YDEGEE. The CDR3 runs to 16 residues. Trimming took 4 bases from V and 4 from J, leaving 20 bases between them. The CDR3 DNA sequence: TGTGCCAGCAGCAAGCGTGGGGGGGGCGCAGGCACTGAAGCTTTCTTT. The encoded protein is CASSKRGGGAGTEAFF.